Listed here are 16 T cell receptor beta chains from one sample, sequenced in a study of T cell responses to AZD1222 COVID-19 vaccine. Assay: immunoSEQ multiplex PCR; the TCRdb copy retains only in-frame clones and omits some. The table lists 70,000 to 95,000 clones, about 90% of them singletons. The starting material was peripheral blood, obtained 28 days after the second AZD1222 dose. All receptors come from an adult who received the AZD1222 COVID-19 vaccine.

V usage is TRBV7-2 and J usage is TRBJ1-2; D gene uncertain. The CDR3 has 14 amino acids. CDR1 SGHTA and CDR2 FQGNSA come from the germline V gene. V was pared by 1 base and J by 0 bases, with 6 bases between. The CDR3, as DNA: TGTGCCAGCAGCTTAGACACCTCTAACTATGGCTACACCTTC. It is translated as CASSLDTSNYGYTF.

This clone counts as medium-sized. The rearrangement uses TRBV29-1 and TRBJ2-7; 7 positions agree with TRBD1. Germline V lookup: CDR1 SQVTM, CDR2 ANQGSEA. There are 13 residues in the CDR3. V lost 5 bases and J lost 2; bases outside the gene matches: 6. As DNA, the CDR3 is TGCAGCGTTAACCGACAGGGTGCCTACGAGCAGTACTTC. This gives the protein CSVNRQGAYEQYF.

The rearrangement links TRBV18 to TRBJ2-1; 12 nucleotides line up with TRBD2. V lost 4 bases and J lost 7; bases outside the gene matches: 5. The germline V gene encodes CDR1 KGHSH and CDR2 LQKENI. The CDR3 sequence is 15 residues long. CDR3 sequence: CASSRLTSGRNEQFF. CDR3 DNA: TGTGCCAGCTCACGGCTTACTAGCGGGAGGAATGAGCAGTTCTTC. Together with reference TRBV18 and TRBJ2-1, the CDR3 gives the full variable domain: NAGVMQNPRHLVRRRGQEARLRCSPMKGHSHVYWYRQLPEEGLKFMVYLQKENIIDESGMPKERFSAEFPKEGPSILRIQQVVRGDSAAYFCASSRLTSGRNEQFFGPGTRLTVL.

V is TRBV18 and J is TRBJ2-2; 13 positions agree with TRBD2. Germline values: CDR1 KGHSH, CDR2 LQKENI. The CDR3 runs to 17 residues. V shed 3 bases and J 4 bases; nucleotides not matched to a gene: 5. CDR3 nucleotides: TGTGCCAGCTCACCCCCGGGACTAGCGGGAAGCACCGGGGAGCTGTTTTTT. Amino acid sequence: CASSPPGLAGSTGELFF. The full variable domain, rest sourced from reference TRBV18 and TRBJ2-2, is NAGVMQNPRHLVRRRGQEARLRCSPMKGHSHVYWYRQLPEEGLKFMVYLQKENIIDESGMPKERFSAEFPKEGPSILRIQQVVRGDSAAYFCASSPPGLAGSTGELFFGEGSRLTVL.

This rearrangement joins TRBV5-6 to TRBJ2-2, with 11 positions matching TRBD2. The V gene's germline CDR1 is SGHDT and CDR2 YYEEEE. This CDR3 spans 15 amino acids. After removal of 4 bases from V and 5 bases from J, the junction contained 4 bases not matched to a gene. The DNA for the CDR3 is TGTGCCAGCAGCCCCCGGACTAGCGGGACCGGGGAGCTGTTTTTT. This gives the protein CASSPRTSGTGELFF.

The CDR3 region has the DNA TGTGCCAGCAGTGACAGGAGTTTTAATTCACCCCTCCACTTT. Amino acid sequence: CASSDRSFNSPLHF. The V and J genes are TRBV6-1 and TRBJ1-6; D is unclear. The germline CDR1 and CDR2 sequences are MNHNS and SASEGT. V was shortened by 3 bases and J by 6 bases, with 9 bases between the two germline ends. This CDR3 region has 14 residues.

The sample holds one count of this clone. The V gene is TRBV6-5, the J gene TRBJ1-2, with D perhaps matching TRBD1 (6 bases). The CDR3 covers 12 residues. CDR1 is MNHEY, CDR2 SVGAGI, per germline. V was clipped by 9 bases and J by 0 bases, with 8 bases between them. The CDR3 is CARRDTNYGYTF. In DNA form, the CDR3 reads TGTGCCAGACGGGACACTAACTATGGCTACACCTTC.

The chain couples TRBV7-2 to TRBJ2-7; TRBD2 matches 8 bases. Looked up from germline, CDR1 is SGHTA and CDR2 is FQGNSA. With V trimmed by 5 bases and J by 2 bases, 11 bases remained unmatched. This CDR3 is built from 16 residues. CDR3: CASSPALTSGAYEQYF. The CDR3 coding sequence is TGTGCCAGCAGCCCCGCCCTTACTAGCGGAGCCTACGAGCAGTACTTC.

The genes are TRBV18 and TRBJ2-1; D is ambiguous. Germline values: CDR1 KGHSH, CDR2 LQKENI. Deletions cut 6 bases from V and 1 base from J, with 13 bases between. The CDR3 covers 15 residues. The DNA of the CDR3 is TGTGCCAGCTCCCTGGGCGTAGGTTCCTACAATGAGCAGTTCTTC. Translating gives CASSLGVGSYNEQFF.

The V call is TRBV7-9, the J call TRBJ2-1; possibly TRBD2 for D (5 bases). From germline, CDR1 is SEHNR and CDR2 FQNEAQ (reference sequence). V was clipped by 1 base and J by 4 bases, with 5 bases between them. This CDR3 has 13 amino acids. The CDR3 region is CASSLGTYNEQFF. CDR3 coding DNA: TGTGCCAGCAGCTTAGGGACTTACAATGAGCAGTTCTTC.

J is TRBJ1-5 and V is TRBV29-1, with D perhaps matching TRBD1 (5 bases). Germline V CDR1 and CDR2: SQVTM, ANQGSEA. V gave up 1 base and J gave up 9 bases, with 16 bases separating them. The CDR3 sequence is 14 residues long. The CDR3 sequence is CSVEVGQGGLPQHF. CDR3 bases: TGCAGCGTTGAAGTGGGGCAGGGCGGGTTGCCCCAGCATTTT.

This clone was observed a handful of times. This chain links TRBV7-6 with TRBJ2-2; maybe TRBD1 (6 bases). CDR1 SGHVS and CDR2 FNYEAQ come from the germline V gene. V lost 4 bases and J 5 bases, leaving 8 bases between the germline ends. There are 13 residues in the CDR3. The CDR3 spells CASSSTGTGELFF. Here the CDR3 DNA reads TGTGCCAGCAGCTCAACAGGGACCGGGGAGCTGTTTTTT. Combining the CDR3 with reference TRBV7-6 and TRBJ2-2 gives the whole variable domain GAGVSQSPRYKVTKRGQDVALRCDPISGHVSLYWYRQALGQGPEFLTYFNYEAQQDKSGLPNDRFSAERPEGSISTLTIQRTEQRDSAMYRCASSSTGTGELFFGEGSRLTVL.

The chain combines TRBV5-5 with TRBJ2-3, with 7 bases that match TRBD1. The V and J ends lost 1 base and 1 base, in that order; junction bases with no gene match: 6. Germline V gene sequence: CDR1 SGHKS, CDR2 YYEKEE (reference sequence). The CDR3 covers 16 residues. CDR3 in DNA: TGTGCCAGCAGCTTGAGGGGGCGGCCGCGCACAGATACGCAGTATTTT. It encodes CASSLRGRPRTDTQYF.

In its sample, this clone was seen a few times. This chain joins TRBV9 and TRBJ2-7; D might be TRBD1 (7 bases). The CDR3 spans 14 residues. Trimming pared 2 bases from V and 9 bases from J, leaving 18 bases between. The V gene's germline CDR1 is SGDLS and CDR2 YYNGEE. This CDR3 is CASSVSGGGGRQYF. CDR3 bases: TGTGCCAGCAGCGTCTCAGGGGGAGGTGGTAGGCAGTACTTC.

The chain combines TRBV11-2 with TRBJ1-6; D uncertain. This CDR3 comprises 13 residues. Trimming left V 6 bases short and J 14 bases short, with 17 bases between. The germline V gene encodes CDR1 SGHAT and CDR2 FQNNGV. For the CDR3, the DNA is TGTGCCAGCAGGAGGGTGGGAAATTCTACCCTCCACTTT. The encoded protein is CASRRVGNSTLHF. The entire variable domain, with the rest obtained from reference TRBV11-2 and TRBJ1-6, is as follows: EAGVAQSPRYKIIEKRQSVAFWCNPISGHATLYWYQQILGQGPKLLIQFQNNGVVDDSQLPKDRFSAERLKGVDSTLKIQPAKLEDSAVYLCASRRVGNSTLHFGNGTRLTVT.

The V call is TRBV5-1, the J call TRBJ2-1; D may be TRBD2 (6 bases). This CDR3 has 13 amino acids. CDR1 is SGHRS and CDR2 is YFSETQ in the germline V gene. The V and J ends lost 7 bases and 7 bases respectively, with 15 bases between them. In DNA form, the CDR3 reads TGCGCCAGCTGCCGGGACTTGGAGAATGAGCAGTTCTTC. Translation: CASCRDLENEQFF. The whole variable domain, filled in from reference TRBV5-1 and TRBJ2-1, reads KAGVTQTPRYLIKTRGQQVTLSCSPISGHRSVSWYQQTPGQGLQFLFEYFSETQRNKGNFPGRFSGRQFSNSRSEMNVSTLELGDSALYLCASCRDLENEQFFGPGTRLTVL.